The text below deals with one T cell receptor (beta chain). Its antigen is unknown. Germline V gene data show CDR1 as KGHSH and CDR2 as LQKENI. The CDR3 is 15 residues long. The V gene lost 0 bases and the J gene lost 1 base, with 9 bases spanning the gap. The data are from a study of CD8 T cells in Susac syndrome. Study-wide points: Susac-specific public clones were found in total CD8+ and CD8+ TEMRA repertoires, numbering sixteen and five, respectively.

The authors reverse transcribed roughly 0.5 to 1 ug RNA with random hexamers. It was immunoSEQ multiplex PCR that amplified TCR beta CDR3 across 54 Vbeta and 13 Jbeta. Each CDR3 protein gets one entry after TCRdb re-called the immunoSEQ multiplex PCR reads with MiXCR. The data contain 70,000 to 100,000 distinct CDR3 sequences, approximately 96% of them seen just once; the ten biggest clones take up approximately 0.41%. The TCR sequence derives from a human donor with Susac syndrome. This chain joins TRBV18 and TRBJ2-5; maybe TRBD2 (6 bases). The sequencing input was CD8+ T cells from PBMCs. Here the CDR3 DNA reads TGTGCCAGCTCACCACCGGAGGGGATCCAAGAGACCCAGTACTTC. Encoded protein: CASSPPEGIQETQYF.